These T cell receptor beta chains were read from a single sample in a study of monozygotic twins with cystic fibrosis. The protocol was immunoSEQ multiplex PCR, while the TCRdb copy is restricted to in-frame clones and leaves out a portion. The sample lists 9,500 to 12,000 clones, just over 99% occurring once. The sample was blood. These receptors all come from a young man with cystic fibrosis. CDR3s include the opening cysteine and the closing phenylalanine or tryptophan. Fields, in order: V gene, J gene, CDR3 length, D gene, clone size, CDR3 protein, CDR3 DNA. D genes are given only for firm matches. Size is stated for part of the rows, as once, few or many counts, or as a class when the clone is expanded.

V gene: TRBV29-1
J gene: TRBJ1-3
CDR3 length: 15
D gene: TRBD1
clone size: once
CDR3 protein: CSVEHRGDSGNTIYF
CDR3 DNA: TGCAGCGTTGAGCACAGGGGGGATTCTGGAAACACCATATATTTT

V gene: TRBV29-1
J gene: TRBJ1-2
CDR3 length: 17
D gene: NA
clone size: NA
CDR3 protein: CSVEEVFAGLMNYGYTF
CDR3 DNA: TGCAGCGTTGAAGAAGTTTTTGCAGGGCTAATGAACTATGGCTACACCTTC

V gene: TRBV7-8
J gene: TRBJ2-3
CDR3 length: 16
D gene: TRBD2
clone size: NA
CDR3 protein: CASSPPLREGTDTQYF
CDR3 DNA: TGTGCCAGCAGCCCCCCCTTGCGGGAGGGCACAGATACGCAGTATTTT

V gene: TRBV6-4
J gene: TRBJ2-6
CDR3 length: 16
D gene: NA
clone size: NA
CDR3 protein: CASSDSLSSGANVLTF
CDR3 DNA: TGTGCCAGCAGTGACTCGCTGAGCTCTGGGGCCAACGTCCTGACTTTC

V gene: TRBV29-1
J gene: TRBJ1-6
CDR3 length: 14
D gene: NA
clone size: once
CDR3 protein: CSVDAGVYNSPLHF
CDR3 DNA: TGCAGCGTTGATGCAGGCGTTTATAATTCACCCCTCCACTTT

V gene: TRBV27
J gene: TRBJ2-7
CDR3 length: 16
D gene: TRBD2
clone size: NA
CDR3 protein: CASSLGNLAGGNEQYF
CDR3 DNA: TGTGCCAGCAGTTTAGGGAACCTAGCGGGAGGGAACGAGCAGTACTTC

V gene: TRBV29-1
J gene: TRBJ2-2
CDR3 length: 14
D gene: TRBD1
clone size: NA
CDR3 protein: CSVTGDVATGELFF
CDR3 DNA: TGCAGCGTTACAGGGGACGTAGCCACCGGGGAGCTGTTTTTT

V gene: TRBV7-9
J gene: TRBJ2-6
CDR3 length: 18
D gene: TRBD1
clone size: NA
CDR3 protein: CASSLEVGQGIGANVLTF
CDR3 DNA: TGTGCCAGCAGCTTAGAAGTGGGACAGGGGATTGGGGCCAACGTCCTGACTTTC

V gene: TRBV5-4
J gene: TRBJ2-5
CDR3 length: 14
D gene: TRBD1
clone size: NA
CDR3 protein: CASSPGQLQETQYF
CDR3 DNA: TGTGCCAGCAGCCCGGGACAGTTACAAGAGACCCAGTACTTC

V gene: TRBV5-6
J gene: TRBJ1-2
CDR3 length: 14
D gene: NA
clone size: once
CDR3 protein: CASSLVRGSYGYTF
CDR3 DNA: TGTGCCAGCAGCTTGGTTAGGGGGAGCTATGGCTACACCTTC

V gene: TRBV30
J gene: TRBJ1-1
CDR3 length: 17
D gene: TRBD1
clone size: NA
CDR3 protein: CAWSTIWGQGGNTEAFF
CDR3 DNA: TGTGCCTGGAGCACGATCTGGGGACAGGGGGGGAACACTGAAGCTTTCTTT

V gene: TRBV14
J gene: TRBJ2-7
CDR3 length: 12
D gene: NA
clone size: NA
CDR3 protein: CASSLDRGEQYF
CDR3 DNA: TGTGCCAGCAGCCTTGATCGGGGGGAGCAGTACTTC

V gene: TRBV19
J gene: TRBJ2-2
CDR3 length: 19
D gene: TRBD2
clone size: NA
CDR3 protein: CASSVTSGGPAQYTGELFF
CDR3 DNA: TGTGCCAGTAGTGTGACTAGCGGGGGGCCGGCCCAATACACCGGGGAGCTGTTTTTT